Reported below is one T cell receptor beta chain. Its cognate antigen is unknown. This CDR3 spans 17 amino acids. CDR1 and CDR2 (germline): SGHRS, YFSETQ. Between the trimmed V and J ends, which lost 0 bases and 0 bases, there was a span of 10 bases. The data were obtained in a study of STAT5B mutations in CD4+ large granular lymphocyte leukemia. Regarding the study as a whole: Patient CD4-sorted repertoires stayed more clonal than healthy ones after leukemic-clone removal.

Profiling relied on immunoSEQ multiplex PCR, and the TCRdb table lists in-frame clones only, not all of them. The sample includes approximately 35,000 clones, approximately 82% of them seen just once. The chain links TRBV5-1 to TRBJ2-6; D could derive from TRBD1 or TRBD2 (5 bases each). The sequenced sample consisted of CD4+ T cells from blood buffy coats. This sequence was found in a human donor in good health. The CDR3 loop is CASSLGGWDSGANVLTF. The CDR3 bases are TGCGCCAGCAGCTTGGGGGGGTGGGACTCTGGGGCCAACGTCCTGACTTTC.